In its sample, the clone carrying this T cell receptor beta chain was seen once. Its antigen is still unknown. The data were obtained in a study of cytomegalovirus exposure and HLA in healthy donors. Study-level points and caveats: In a later analysis, TCR beta V- and J-gene trimming was associated with a missense DCLRE1C variant. A later analysis reported that several of the most significant clusters appeared to be linked to common viral pathogens, among them Epstein-Barr virus. In an earlier analysis, most TCR beta V segments were productive about 87% or about 30% of the time.

Germline values: CDR1 SNHLY, CDR2 FYNNEI. The CDR3 consists of 15 residues. After removal of 6 bases from V and 7 bases from J, the junction contained 6 bases not matched to a gene. PCR amplification relied on 60 Vbeta primers (plus 13 Jbeta primers). Sequencing was performed with immunoSEQ multiplex PCR; in TCRdb, only in-frame clones are kept and a portion is missing. The table lists approximately 100,000 clones, more than 60% of them singletons. This cohort consisted of healthy bone marrow donors. The chain combines TRBV2 with TRBJ1-6, with 10 nucleotides matching TRBD1. This receptor was taken from a man aged 18 to 30 in good health and CMV-seropositive. The sample comprised PBMCs. CDR3: CASRGQGLDNSPLHF. CDR3 DNA sequence: TGTGCCAGCAGGGGACAGGGGTTGGACAATTCACCCCTCCACTTT.